This record concerns one TCR beta chain sequence. The PCR used 60 Vbeta and 13 Jbeta primers. Data came from immunoSEQ multiplex PCR; TCRdb stores just in-frame clones and leaves some out. The sample shows about 100,000 clones, 75% to 85% of them seen only once. The V gene lost 5 bases and the J gene lost 6 bases, with 11 bases spanning the gap. The CDR3 length is 12 residues. The V gene's germline CDR1 is SGHRS and CDR2 YFSETQ. This entry is derived from a study of cytomegalovirus exposure and HLA in healthy donors. The chain uses TRBV5-1 and TRBJ1-1; D might be TRBD1 (5 bases). What was sequenced was PBMCs. This TCR was recovered from a female donor in good health and CMV-seropositive. CDR3: CASSAGSPEAFF. CDR3 nucleotide sequence: TGCGCCAGCAGTGCAGGGTCGCCTGAAGCTTTCTTT.